The clone carrying this TCR beta chain is large within its sample. Its target is not known. TCRdb's copy holds only in-frame clones and misses some; the assay was immunoSEQ multiplex PCR. The repertoire consists of about 4,300 clones, with around 53% occurring once and the leading ten covering 60%. This record belongs to a study of STAT3 mutations in large granular lymphocyte leukemia. Findings of the study overall: In T-cell large granular lymphocyte leukemia, about half of patients showed multiple immunodominant subclonotypes. All newly emerging clones after therapy were STAT3 wild type. A small but highly pathogenic clone may have been missed.

Trimming removed 7 bases at V and 4 bases at J, with 11 bases between. Germline-derived CDR1 and CDR2 are MNHEY and SVGAGI. The CDR3 is 12 residues long. Sequencing used peripheral blood mononuclear cells. The receptor was isolated from a male patient aged 45-60 years with T-cell large granular lymphocyte leukemia. Some clones in this sample may be carry-over from other donors' samples. The rearrangement uses TRBV6-5 and TRBJ2-7; D is possibly TRBD1 (5 bases). CDR3 loop: CASNHQGYEQYF. CDR3 nucleotides: TGTGCCAGCAACCATCAGGGATACGAGCAGTACTTC.